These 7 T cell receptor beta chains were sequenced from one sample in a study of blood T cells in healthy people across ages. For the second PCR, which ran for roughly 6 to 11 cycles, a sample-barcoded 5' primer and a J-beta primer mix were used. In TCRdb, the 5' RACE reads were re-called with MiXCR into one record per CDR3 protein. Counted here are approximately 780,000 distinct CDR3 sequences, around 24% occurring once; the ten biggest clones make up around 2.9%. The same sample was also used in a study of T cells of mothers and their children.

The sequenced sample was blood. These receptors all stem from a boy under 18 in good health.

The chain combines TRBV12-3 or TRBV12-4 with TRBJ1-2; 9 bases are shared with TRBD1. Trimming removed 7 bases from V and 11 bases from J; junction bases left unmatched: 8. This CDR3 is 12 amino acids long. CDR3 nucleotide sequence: TGTGCCAGCAATAGCCCGGGACAGGGATACACCTTC. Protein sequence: CASNSPGQGYTF.

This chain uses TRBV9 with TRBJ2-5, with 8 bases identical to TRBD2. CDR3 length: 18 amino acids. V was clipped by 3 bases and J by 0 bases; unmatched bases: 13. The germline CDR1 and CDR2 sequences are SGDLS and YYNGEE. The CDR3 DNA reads TGTGCCAGCAGCGAGGGGATTAGGAGCGGGAGATACCAAGAGACCCAGTACTTC. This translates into CASSEGIRSGRYQETQYF.

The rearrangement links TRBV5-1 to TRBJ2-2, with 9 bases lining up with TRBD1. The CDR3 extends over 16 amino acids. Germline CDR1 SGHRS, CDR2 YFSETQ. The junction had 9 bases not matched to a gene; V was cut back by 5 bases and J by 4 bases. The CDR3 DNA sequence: TGCGCCAGCAGACCACCGGGACAGGGCAGCACCGGGGAGCTGTTTTTT. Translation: CASRPPGQGSTGELFF.

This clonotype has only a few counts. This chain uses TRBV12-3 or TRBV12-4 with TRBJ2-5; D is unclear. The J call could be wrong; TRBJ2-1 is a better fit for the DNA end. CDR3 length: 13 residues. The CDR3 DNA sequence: TGTGCCAGCAGTTTAGCTAGAGGCTATGAGCAGTTCTTC. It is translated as CASSLARGYEQFF.

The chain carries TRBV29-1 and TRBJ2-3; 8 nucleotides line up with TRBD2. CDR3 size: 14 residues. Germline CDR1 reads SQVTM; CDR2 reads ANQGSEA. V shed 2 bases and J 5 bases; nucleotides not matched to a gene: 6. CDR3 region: CSVEKGREGDTQYF. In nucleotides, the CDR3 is TGCAGCGTTGAAAAGGGCCGGGAGGGAGATACGCAGTATTTT.

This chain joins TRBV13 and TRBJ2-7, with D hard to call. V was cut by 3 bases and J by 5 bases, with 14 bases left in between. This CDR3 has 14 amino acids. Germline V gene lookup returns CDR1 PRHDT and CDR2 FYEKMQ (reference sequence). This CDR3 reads CASSFKGPNHEQYF. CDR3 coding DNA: TGTGCCAGCAGCTTCAAGGGCCCGAATCACGAGCAGTACTTC.

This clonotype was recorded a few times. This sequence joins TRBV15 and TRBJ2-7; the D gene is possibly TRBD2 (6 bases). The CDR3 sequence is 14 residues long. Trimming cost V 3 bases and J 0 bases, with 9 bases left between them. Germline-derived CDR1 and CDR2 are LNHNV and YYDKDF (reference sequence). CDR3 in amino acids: CATSREGFSYEQYF. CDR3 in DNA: TGTGCCACCAGCAGGGAGGGATTCTCCTACGAGCAGTACTTC.